The present T cell receptor beta chain was sequenced within a study of cytomegalovirus exposure and HLA in healthy donors. General study findings and limits: The authors listed some 160 TCR beta chains as cytomegalovirus-associated. The authors assumed roughly uniform sequencing depth across donors for presence/absence analyses.

This PCR relied on a set of 60 Vbeta primers and 13 Jbeta primers. Using immunoSEQ multiplex PCR, the repertoire was profiled, and TCRdb retains in-frame clones only, with some absent. The sample contains about 160,000 clones, more than 65% of which appear only once. About this clone itself: Its cognate antigen is unknown.

The source material was PBMCs. The receptor was isolated from a man between 50 and 59 years old in good health and CMV-seropositive.

The CDR3 spells CASSLGQGDEKLFF. In DNA, the CDR3 is TGTGCCAGCAGCTTGGGGCAGGGTGATGAAAAACTGTTTTTT. The chain couples TRBV5-4 to TRBJ1-4, with D maybe TRBD1 (5 bases). Germline V lookup: CDR1 SGHNT, CDR2 YYREEE (reference sequence). This CDR3 is built from 14 residues. With 0 bases removed from V and 6 bases from J, the gap between germline ends came to 9 bases.